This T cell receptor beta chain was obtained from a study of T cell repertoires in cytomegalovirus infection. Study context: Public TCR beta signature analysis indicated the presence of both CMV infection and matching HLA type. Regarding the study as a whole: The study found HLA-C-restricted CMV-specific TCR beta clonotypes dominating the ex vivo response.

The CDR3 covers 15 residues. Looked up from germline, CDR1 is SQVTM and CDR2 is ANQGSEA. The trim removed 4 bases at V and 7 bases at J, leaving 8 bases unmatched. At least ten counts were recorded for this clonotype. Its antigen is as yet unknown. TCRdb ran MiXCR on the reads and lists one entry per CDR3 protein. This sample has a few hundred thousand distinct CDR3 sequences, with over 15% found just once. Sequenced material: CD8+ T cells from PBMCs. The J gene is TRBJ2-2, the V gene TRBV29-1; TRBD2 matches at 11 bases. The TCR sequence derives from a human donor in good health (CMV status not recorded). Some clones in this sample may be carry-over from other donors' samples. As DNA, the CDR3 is TGCAGCGTTGTAGCGGGGGGGCATAGTGTCGGGGAGCTGTTTTTT. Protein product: CSVVAGGHSVGELFF.